Listed below are T cell receptor beta chains from one sample, sequenced in a study of radiation and T cells in renal cell carcinoma. Sequencing was performed with immunoSEQ multiplex PCR; in TCRdb, only in-frame clones are kept and a portion is missing. The sample contains around 94,000 clones, 80% to 90% of which appear only once. Sequences were derived from blood, sampled from a patient whose treatment included radiotherapy and nephrectomy. These receptors came from a man aged 45-60 years with renal cell carcinoma. CDR3s include the opening cysteine and the closing phenylalanine or tryptophan. D genes are given only for firm matches. Size values are once, few and many counts, or a class for expanded clones, and some rows have none.

TRBJ1-6 TRBV18 . . CASYQSYNSPLHF TGTGCCAGCTACCAGTCCTATAATTCACCCCTCCACTTT
TRBJ2-2 TRBV7-3 . TRBD2 CASSYAGTSGELFF TGTGCCAGCAGCTACGCCGGGACTAGCGGGGAGCTGTTTTTT
TRBJ1-4 TRBV27 once . CASSFSTAINEKLFF TGTGCCAGCAGTTTTTCCACAGCGATTAATGAAAAACTGTTTTTT
TRBJ1-5 TRBV6-5 . . CASTDPSNQPQHF TGTGCCAGCACTGACCCTAGCAATCAGCCCCAGCATTTT
TRBJ2-3 TRBV11-2 few TRBD1 CASSFRTGEQYF TGTGCCAGCAGCTTCCGGACAGGAGAGCAGTATTTT
TRBJ1-1 TRBV7-2 once . CASSQTRELNTEAFF TGTGCCAGCAGCCAAACGCGGGAATTGAACACTGAAGCTTTCTTT
TRBJ2-5 TRBV5-6 . . CASSLRAAQYF TGTGCCAGCAGCTTGAGAGCGGCCCAGTACTTC
TRBJ2-3 TRBV2 . . CASSGHTLGTDTQYF TGTGCCAGCAGCGGACATACTTTGGGAACAGATACGCAGTATTTT
TRBJ2-6 TRBV5-1 . . CASRVDNSGANVLTF TGCGCCAGCAGGGTAGATAACTCTGGGGCCAACGTCCTGACTTTC
TRBJ2-7 TRBV5-1 . . CASSWRQVGTYEQYF TGCGCCAGCAGCTGGAGACAGGTAGGAACCTACGAGCAGTACTTC
TRBJ2-7 TRBV4-1 . . CASSQVWQQSSYEQYF TGCGCCAGCAGCCAAGTTTGGCAGCAGAGCTCCTACGAGCAGTACTTC
TRBJ1-2 TRBV6-1 . . CASSVRDRAPGYTF TGTGCCAGCAGTGTCCGGGACCGAGCCCCCGGCTACACCTTC
TRBJ1-5 TRBV7-8 . TRBD1 CASSGQVGSNQPQHF TGTGCCAGCAGCGGACAGGTCGGTAGCAATCAGCCCCAGCATTTT
TRBJ1-1 TRBV5-1 few . CASSSGTTNTEAFF TGCGCCAGCAGCTCCGGGACCACTAACACTGAAGCTTTCTTT
TRBJ2-2 TRBV7-3 few . CASSLGVNTGELFF TGTGCCAGCAGCCTCGGAGTGAACACCGGGGAGCTGTTTTTT
TRBJ1-6 TRBV30 . TRBD1 CAWSPGQGYSPLHF TGTGCCTGGAGTCCGGGACAGGGTTATTCACCCCTCCACTTT
TRBJ2-7 TRBV7-2 . . CASSSRQTYEQYF TGTGCCAGCAGCTCCAGACAGACCTACGAGCAGTACTTC
TRBJ1-6 TRBV5-4 . . CASSLGGNYNSPLHF TGTGCCAGCAGCTTGGGAGGAAACTATAATTCACCCCTCCACTTT
TRBJ1-6 TRBV6-1 . . CASSEAGGPLHF TGTGCCAGCAGTGAAGCTGGGGGTCCCCTCCACTTT
TRBJ2-7 TRBV6-5 . . CASSWRADSYEQYF TGTGCCAGCAGTTGGCGGGCTGATTCCTACGAGCAGTACTTC
TRBJ1-1 TRBV5-6 . . CASSRRGYTEAFF TGTGCCAGCAGCCGGCGAGGCTACACTGAAGCTTTCTTT
TRBJ1-1 TRBV5-1 . . CASSLRDTMNTEAFF TGCGCCAGCAGCTTGCGGGATACGATGAACACTGAAGCTTTCTTT
TRBJ1-1 TRBV18 few TRBD1 CASSPGQQNTEAFF TGTGCCAGCTCGCCGGGACAGCAGAACACTGAAGCTTTCTTT
TRBJ1-1 TRBV9 . . CASSAQGYTEAFF TGTGCCAGCAGCGCCCAGGGATACACTGAAGCTTTCTTT
TRBJ1-6 TRBV6-5 . . CASSYQASSYNSPLHF TGTGCCAGCAGTTACCAGGCCAGCTCCTATAATTCACCCCTCCACTTT
TRBJ2-5 TRBV29-1 once TRBD2 CSSRGAGTTQYF TGCAGCTCACGAGGAGCGGGGACGACCCAGTACTTC
TRBJ1-2 TRBV29-1 . . CSVSGHPTQNYGYTF TGCAGCGTATCGGGACACCCCACACAAAATTATGGCTACACCTTC
TRBJ2-1 TRBV4-3 . TRBD2 CASSQDHRTSSHNEQFF TGCGCCAGCAGCCAAGATCATAGGACTAGCTCCCACAATGAGCAGTTCTTC
TRBJ1-4 TRBV6-6 once TRBD1 CASSYSGTDLNEKLFF TGTGCCAGCAGTTACTCGGGGACAGACCTTAATGAAAAACTGTTTTTT
TRBJ1-4 TRBV5-1 few TRBD1 CASSLQGREEKLFF TGCGCCAGCAGCCTACAGGGGAGGGAGGAAAAACTGTTTTTT
TRBJ1-4 TRBV19 . . CASSMSSGTTNEKLFF TGTGCCAGTAGTATGAGCTCAGGCACAACTAATGAAAAACTGTTTTTT
TRBJ1-2 TRBV6-6 . . CASSYSGSAGDGYTF TGTGCCAGCAGTTACTCGGGGAGTGCAGGGGATGGCTACACCTTC
TRBJ1-5 TRBV6-1 . . CASRDSSNQPQHF TGTGCCAGCAGGGACAGTAGCAATCAGCCCCAGCATTTT